A single T cell receptor beta chain is shown here with its context. What it binds is unknown. Profiled with immunoSEQ multiplex PCR; TCRdb holds only in-frame clones, not every one. The sample has over 35,000 clones, roughly three quarters seen once; the top ten hold 0.9% to 0.95%. These data come from a study of memory CD4+ T cells and cytomegalovirus serostatus. CDR1 and CDR2 from the germline V gene are GTSNPN and SVGIG (reference sequence). The germline V and J ends were trimmed by 0 bases and 3 bases, with 11 bases remaining between them. The CDR3 is 15 amino acids. The sort gate was single viable CD3+CD4+CD8-CD45RO+ cells for memory CD4+ T cells. Overall study findings and caveats: CMV serostatus prediction reached median AUC about 0.95, or 0.9 with US-trained model. Each of approximately 70 CMV-associated TCRbeta sequences occurred in one to five individuals.

This chain connects TRBV30 to TRBJ2-2; TRBD1 or TRBD2 may be the D gene (5 bases each). This sequence was found in an adult in good health and CMV-seronegative. The sequenced material came from memory CD4+ T cells from blood. DNA of the CDR3: TGTGCCTGGAGTGTTGGGGGATGGGACACCGGGGAGCTGTTTTTT. The encoded protein is CAWSVGGWDTGELFF.